This record looks at one T cell receptor beta chain sequence and its context. Authors' data handling: Amplification of reference gene primers provided the estimated nucleated cell counts. Sequencing used immunoSEQ multiplex PCR; TCRdb keeps in-frame clones, though not all of them. The V and J calls and clone size were taken over from that table, and D and trimming were inferred from the DNA. The table lists around 140,000 clones, approximately 70% of them singletons. V lost 5 bases, J lost 1 base, and 5 bases stayed unmatched. Germline CDR1 is LNHNV and CDR2 is YYDKDF (reference sequence). The length of the CDR3 is 16 residues. These data originate in a study of blood T cell repertoires in COVID-19. Study-level background: The United States, Italy and Spain provided the acute and convalescent COVID-19 samples. Sources were T cells, B-cell-depleted T cells, or PBMCs; the material itself was cDNA or gDNA.

The chain carries TRBV15 and TRBJ2-3, with 11 nucleotides matching TRBD2. This clonotype originated in an older woman with acute or convalescent COVID-19. Sample: peripheral blood. CDR3 in DNA: TGTGCCACCAGCCGTAGCGGGGGGGCCGGCACAGATACGCAGTATTTT. Its translation is CATSRSGGAGTDTQYF.